The T cell receptor beta chain described here comes from a study of cytomegalovirus exposure and HLA in healthy donors. The PCR contained 60 Vbeta and 13 Jbeta primers. Using immunoSEQ multiplex PCR, the repertoire was profiled, and TCRdb retains in-frame clones only, with some absent. The repertoire has some 140,000 clones, roughly 70% of them found once; the top ten carry approximately 4%. The CDR3 is 13 amino acids. Germline V CDR1 and CDR2: LNHDA, SQIVND (reference sequence). V was shortened by 3 bases and J by 2 bases, with 7 bases between the two germline ends. Sequences were obtained from PBMCs. The rearrangement links TRBV19 to TRBJ1-2, with a weak D call TRBD1 (6 bases). The receptor's source is a man aged 50 to 59 in good health and CMV-seropositive. Written as DNA, the CDR3 is TGTGCCAGTAGTATCCAGGGGAACTATGGCTACACCTTC. It translates to CASSIQGNYGYTF. The full variable domain, its missing parts supplied by reference TRBV19 and TRBJ1-2, is DGGITQSPKYLFRKEGQNVTLSCEQNLNHDAMYWYRQDPGQGLRLIYYSQIVNDFQKGDIAEGYSVSREKKESFPLTVTSAQKNPTAFYLCASSIQGNYGYTFGSGTRLTVV.